A selection of T cell receptor beta chains follows, all from one sample in a study of blood T cell repertoires in COVID-19. Generated by immunoSEQ multiplex PCR, the TCRdb table keeps only in-frame clones and is missing some. Of fewer than 95,000 clones listed, about 91% are singletons. Material for sequencing was peripheral blood. The receptors come from a woman older than 75 with acute or convalescent COVID-19. CDR3s include the opening cysteine and the closing phenylalanine or tryptophan. Fields, in order: D gene, V gene, clone size, J gene, CDR3 protein, CDR3 DNA. The D gene is left open where the match is weak. Some rows have no size entry. The others give once, few or many, or a class for an expanded clone.

TRBD1	TRBV5-1	.	TRBJ1-2	CASSFSDRVYGYTF	TGCGCCAGCAGCTTTTCCGACAGGGTCTATGGCTACACCTTC
TRBD1	TRBV5-1	.	TRBJ2-5	CASSGTGGLETQYF	TGCGCCAGCAGCGGGACAGGGGGCTTGGAGACCCAGTACTTC
TRBD1	TRBV28	few	TRBJ1-2	CASTSRGQGLVPIGYTF	TGTGCCAGCACCTCCCGAGGACAGGGCCTTGTGCCTATTGGCTACACCTTC
TRBD1	TRBV27	.	TRBJ1-2	CASKERSWADRDGYTF	TGTGCCAGCAAAGAGAGGTCGTGGGCCGACAGGGATGGCTACACCTTC
TRBD2	TRBV5-5	once	TRBJ2-7	CASSPGRGGPLPREEQYF	TGTGCCAGCAGCCCGGGTCGGGGAGGGCCTTTACCCCGGGAGGAGCAGTACTTC
TRBD1	TRBV6-5	once	TRBJ1-1	CASSRQGTEAFF	TGTGCCAGCAGTAGACAGGGGACCGAAGCTTTCTTT
TRBD2	TRBV10-3	.	TRBJ2-3	CAISAGLAGSTDTQYF	TGTGCCATCAGCGCCGGACTAGCGGGGTCCACAGATACGCAGTATTTT
.	TRBV9	few	TRBJ2-1	CASSVDPGNEQFF	TGTGCCAGCAGCGTAGACCCGGGCAATGAGCAGTTCTTC
.	TRBV12-3/TRBV12-4	few	TRBJ2-2	CASRGGGTGELFF	TGTGCCAGCAGAGGGGGGGGGACCGGGGAGCTGTTTTTT
TRBD2	TRBV7-6	once	TRBJ2-2	CASSLVGGSNTGELFF	TGTGCCAGCAGCTTAGTGGGAGGGTCGAACACCGGGGAGCTGTTTTTT
.	TRBV28	.	TRBJ1-2	CASRQDYGYTF	TGTGCCAGCAGACAAGACTATGGCTACACCTTC
.	TRBV12-5	.	TRBJ2-7	CASGLAGAYEQYF	TGTGCTAGTGGTTTAGCAGGGGCCTACGAGCAGTACTTC
.	TRBV7-8	.	TRBJ2-7	CASSLGAARGEQYF	TGTGCCAGCAGCTTAGGTGCCGCAAGGGGAGAGCAGTACTTC
.	TRBV6-1	few	TRBJ1-2	CASSEGQNYGYTF	TGTGCCAGCAGTGAAGGACAGAACTATGGCTACACCTTC
TRBD1	TRBV7-9	.	TRBJ2-1	CASSFTGGTYNEQFF	TGTGCCAGCAGCTTTACAGGGGGCACTTACAATGAGCAGTTCTTC
TRBD2	TRBV28	.	TRBJ2-2	CASSPGTSGRGNGELFF	TGTGCCAGCAGTCCGGGGACTAGCGGGAGAGGTAACGGGGAGCTGTTTTTT
TRBD2	TRBV3-1/TRBV3-2	.	TRBJ2-2	CASSQDFGRSGELFF	TGTGCCAGCAGCCAAGATTTCGGGAGGTCCGGGGAGCTGTTTTTT
TRBD1	TRBV18	.	TRBJ2-1	CASSPSNLVGQLPEEQFF	TGTGCCAGCTCACCGTCCAACCTCGTGGGACAGCTACCTGAGGAGCAGTTCTTC
.	TRBV5-1	.	TRBJ2-2	CASSLQGPDLNTGELFF	TGCGCCAGCAGCTTACAGGGACCTGATCTCAACACCGGGGAGCTGTTTTTT
TRBD1	TRBV18	.	TRBJ2-3	CASSPLDRGPDTQYF	TGTGCCAGCTCACCCCTGGACAGGGGCCCAGATACGCAGTATTTT
TRBD2	TRBV27	.	TRBJ2-4	CASTRREGLGIQYF	TGTGCCAGCACACGACGGGAGGGCCTTGGCATTCAGTACTTC
.	TRBV5-1	.	TRBJ2-2	CASSLGGGRELFF	TGCGCCAGCAGCTTGGGGGGAGGCCGGGAGCTGTTTTTT
.	TRBV7-2	.	TRBJ2-1	CASSPGPSQKDFF	TGTGCCAGCAGCCCGGGCCCTAGCCAAAAAGATTTCTTC